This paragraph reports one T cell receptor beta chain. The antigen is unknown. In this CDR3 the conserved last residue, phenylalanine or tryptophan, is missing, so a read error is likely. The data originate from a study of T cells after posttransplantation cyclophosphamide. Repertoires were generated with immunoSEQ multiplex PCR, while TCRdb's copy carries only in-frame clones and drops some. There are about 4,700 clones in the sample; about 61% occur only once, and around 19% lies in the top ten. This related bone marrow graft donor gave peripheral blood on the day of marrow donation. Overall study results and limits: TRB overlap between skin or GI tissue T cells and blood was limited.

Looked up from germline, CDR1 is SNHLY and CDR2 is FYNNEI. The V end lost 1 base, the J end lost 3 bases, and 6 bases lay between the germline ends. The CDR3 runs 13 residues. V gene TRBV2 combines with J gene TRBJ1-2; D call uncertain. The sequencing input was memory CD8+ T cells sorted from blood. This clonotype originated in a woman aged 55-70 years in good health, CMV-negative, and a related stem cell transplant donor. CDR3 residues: CASSEGADYGYTL. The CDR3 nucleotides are TGTGCCAGCAGTGAAGGGGCAGACTATGGCTACACCCTC.